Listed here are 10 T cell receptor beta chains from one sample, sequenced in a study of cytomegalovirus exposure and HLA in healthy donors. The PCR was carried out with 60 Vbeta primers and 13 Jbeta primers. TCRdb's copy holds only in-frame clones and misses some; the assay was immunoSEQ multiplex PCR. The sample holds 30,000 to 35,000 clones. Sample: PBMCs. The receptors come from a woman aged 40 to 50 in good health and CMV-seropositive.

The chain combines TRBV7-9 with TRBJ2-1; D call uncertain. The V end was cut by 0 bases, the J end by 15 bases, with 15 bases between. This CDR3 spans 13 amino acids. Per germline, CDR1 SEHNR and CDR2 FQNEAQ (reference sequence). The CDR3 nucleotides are TGTGCCAGCAGCTTAGCCCCAACTAAAGAGTGGTTCTTC. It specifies CASSLAPTKEWFF.

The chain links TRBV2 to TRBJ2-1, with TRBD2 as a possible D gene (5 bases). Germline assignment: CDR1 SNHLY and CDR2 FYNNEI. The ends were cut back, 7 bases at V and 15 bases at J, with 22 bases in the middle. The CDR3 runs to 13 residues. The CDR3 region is CASIPSEGLARFF. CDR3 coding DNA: TGTGCCAGCATCCCCTCCGAGGGATTAGCACGGTTCTTC.

CDR3 residues: CASRDRARPVEQYF. For the CDR3, the DNA is TGTGCCAGCAGGGACAGGGCCCGTCCTGTCGAGCAGTACTTC. The chain joins TRBV28 to TRBJ2-7, with TRBD1 matching 8 bases. The CDR3 covers 14 residues. CDR1 is MDHEN and CDR2 is SYDVKM in the germline V gene. V shed 6 bases and J 6 bases; nucleotides not matched to a gene: 10. Full variable domain (rest looked up from reference TRBV28 and TRBJ2-7): DVKVTQSSRYLVKRTGEKVFLECVQDMDHENMFWYRQDPGLGLRLIYFSYDVKMKEKGDIPEGYSVSREKKERFSLILESASTNQTSMYLCASRDRARPVEQYFGPGTRLTVT.

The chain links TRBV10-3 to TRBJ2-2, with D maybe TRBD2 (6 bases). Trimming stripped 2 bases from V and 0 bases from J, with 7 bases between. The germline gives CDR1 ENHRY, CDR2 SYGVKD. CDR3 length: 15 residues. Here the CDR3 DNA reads TGTGCCATCAGTGAGCGGGGGACGAACACCGGGGAGCTGTTTTTT. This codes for CAISERGTNTGELFF.

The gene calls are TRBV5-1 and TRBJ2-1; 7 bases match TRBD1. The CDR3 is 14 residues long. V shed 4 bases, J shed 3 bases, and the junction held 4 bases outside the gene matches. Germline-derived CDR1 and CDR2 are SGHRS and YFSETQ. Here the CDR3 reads CASSPGQDYNEQFF. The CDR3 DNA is TGCGCCAGCAGCCCTGGACAGGACTACAATGAGCAGTTCTTC.

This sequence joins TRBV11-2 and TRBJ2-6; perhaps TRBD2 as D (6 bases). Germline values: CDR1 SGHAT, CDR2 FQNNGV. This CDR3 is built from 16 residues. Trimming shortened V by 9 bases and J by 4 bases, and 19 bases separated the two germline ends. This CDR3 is CASGTLLLPGANVLTF. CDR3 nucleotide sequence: TGTGCCAGTGGGACTCTTCTTCTTCCGGGGGCCAACGTCCTGACTTTC.

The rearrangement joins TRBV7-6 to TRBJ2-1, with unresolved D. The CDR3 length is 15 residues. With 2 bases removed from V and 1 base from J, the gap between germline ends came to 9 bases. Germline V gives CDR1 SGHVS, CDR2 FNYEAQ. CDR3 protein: CASSLQLQSYNEQFF. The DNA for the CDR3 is TGTGCCAGCAGCTTACAACTACAATCCTACAATGAGCAGTTCTTC.

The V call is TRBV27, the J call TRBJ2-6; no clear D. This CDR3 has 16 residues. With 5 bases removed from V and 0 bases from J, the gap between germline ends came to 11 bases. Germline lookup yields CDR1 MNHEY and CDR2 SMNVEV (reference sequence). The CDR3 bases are TGTGCCAGCAGTCCCCGACATGCCTCTGGGGCCAACGTCCTGACTTTC. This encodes CASSPRHASGANVLTF.

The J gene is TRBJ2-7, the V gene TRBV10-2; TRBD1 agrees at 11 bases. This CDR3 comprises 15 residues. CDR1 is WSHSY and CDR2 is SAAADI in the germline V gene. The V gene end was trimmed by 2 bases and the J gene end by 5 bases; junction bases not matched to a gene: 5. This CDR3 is CASSETPGQGDEQYF. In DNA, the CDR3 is TGCGCCAGCAGTGAGACGCCGGGACAGGGGGACGAGCAGTACTTC.

The CDR3 bases are TGTGCCAGCAGCTTGGCCTCGGGGGGCGAGCAGTACTTC. This encodes CASSLASGGEQYF. The J gene is TRBJ2-7, the V gene TRBV5-6, with 7 bases identical to TRBD2. With V trimmed by 0 bases and J by 6 bases, 3 bases remained unmatched. CDR3 length: 13 amino acids. In germline, CDR1 is SGHDT, CDR2 YYEEEE.